These 14 T cell receptor beta chains were sequenced from one sample in a study of siplizumab effects on memory and regulatory T cells. The assay was immunoSEQ multiplex PCR, and TCRdb's table has in-frame clones only and misses some. The data contain around 110,000 clones, about 95% of them seen just once; the ten biggest clones take up under 2%. The sample taken for sequencing was non-Treg CD4+ T cells sorted from blood. These receptors came from a human donor in good health.

This chain links TRBV18 with TRBJ1-6; D call uncertain. The CDR3 covers 14 residues. Germline values: CDR1 KGHSH, CDR2 LQKENI. V lost 8 bases to trimming and J lost 0 bases, with 8 bases between them. This CDR3 reads CASRSGSYNSPLHF. CDR3 in DNA: TGTGCCAGCCGATCGGGCTCCTATAATTCACCCCTCCACTTT.

The chain couples TRBV19 to TRBJ1-2; 9 bases align to TRBD1. J was trimmed by 2 bases and V by 9 bases; bases with no gene match: 7. The CDR3 is 14 residues long. Per germline, CDR1 LNHDA and CDR2 SQIVND (reference sequence). The CDR3 loop is CASAPTGGNYGYTF. The CDR3 region has the DNA TGTGCCAGCGCACCCACAGGGGGCAACTATGGCTACACCTTC.

The CDR3 DNA sequence: TGTGCCAGCAGCTTTCACGGGGGCACCGGGGAGCTGTTTTTT. Encoded protein: CASSFHGGTGELFF. This chain joins TRBV11-3 and TRBJ2-2, with a tentative D call TRBD2 (6 bases). V gave up 3 bases and J gave up 4 bases, with 9 bases separating them. There are 14 residues in the CDR3. Germline CDR1 reads SGHNT; CDR2 reads YENEEA.

The V gene is TRBV14, the J gene TRBJ1-6, with unresolved D. This CDR3 has 13 residues. With 0 bases removed from V and 9 bases from J, the gap between germline ends came to 6 bases. Germline-derived CDR1 and CDR2 are SGHDN and FVKESK. The CDR3 DNA sequence: TGTGCCAGCAGCCAAGATCGTAGTTCACCCCTCCACTTT. This translates into CASSQDRSSPLHF.

V and J are TRBV19 and TRBJ1-1; D uncertain. The length of the CDR3 is 15 residues. CDR1 LNHDA and CDR2 SQIVND come from the germline V gene (reference sequence). Trimming removed 3 bases from V and 1 base from J, with 12 bases in between. The CDR3 spells CASSMPLLGNTEAFF. CDR3 coding DNA: TGTGCCAGTAGTATGCCCCTTCTGGGGAACACTGAAGCTTTCTTT.

The chain recombines TRBV9 with TRBJ1-4; D remains unclear. The CDR3 totals 16 residues. Germline CDR1 SGDLS, CDR2 YYNGEE. Trimming stripped 1 base from V and 2 bases from J, with 12 bases between. CDR3 amino acids: CASSVRPATTNEKLFF. CDR3 sequence (DNA): TGTGCCAGCAGCGTAAGGCCTGCCACTACTAATGAAAAACTGTTTTTT.

This chain uses TRBV5-1 with TRBJ1-6, with TRBD1 identical over 7 bases. The trim removed 3 bases at V and 6 bases at J, leaving 12 bases unmatched. Germline lookup yields CDR1 SGHRS and CDR2 YFSETQ. This CDR3 is 17 amino acids long. DNA of the CDR3: TGCGCCAGCAGCTCAGGACAGGCCAAGGTTGGTAATTCACCCCTCCACTTT. Amino acids: CASSSGQAKVGNSPLHF.

This clone has only one observation. V and J are TRBV6-4 and TRBJ2-3; TRBD2 might be the D (5 bases). The CDR3 spans 13 residues. Germline values: CDR1 MRHNA, CDR2 SNTAGT. Trimming shortened V by 7 bases and J by 3 bases, and 11 bases separated the two germline ends. The CDR3 nucleotides read TGTGCCAGCATAGTAGCGTTAACAGATACGCAGTATTTT. Protein sequence: CASIVALTDTQYF.

This chain uses TRBV6-1 with TRBJ1-1; D is unclear. The CDR3 is 13 amino acids. V lost 4 bases to trimming and J lost 0 bases, with 6 bases between them. In germline, CDR1 is MNHNS, CDR2 SASEGT. CDR3 DNA sequence: TGTGCCAGCAGTGGAATCATGAACACTGAAGCTTTCTTT. It translates to CASSGIMNTEAFF.

V is TRBV11-2 and J is TRBJ2-7; 7 bases match TRBD2. The germline gives CDR1 SGHAT, CDR2 FQNNGV. The length of the CDR3 is 19 residues. V gave up 3 bases and J gave up 0 bases; unmatched junction bases: 17. The CDR3: CASSFTTGVASGVSYEQYF. The CDR3 DNA is TGTGCCAGCAGCTTCACGACGGGAGTCGCCAGCGGGGTCTCCTACGAGCAGTACTTC.

The chain joins TRBV23-1 to TRBJ2-7; tentative D call: TRBD1 (5 bases). TRBV23-1 carries the ORF label, with uncertain function. The V end lost 2 bases, the J end lost 0 bases, and 8 bases lay between the germline ends. This CDR3 has 14 residues. The CDR3: CASSQDSLSYEQYF. CDR3 DNA: TGCGCCAGCAGTCAAGACAGCCTCTCCTACGAGCAGTACTTC.

This clone was recorded once. V is TRBV18 and J is TRBJ2-5; D not certain. The CDR3 contains 13 residues. Trimming shortened V by 2 bases and J by 2 bases, and 6 bases separated the two germline ends. The germline gives CDR1 KGHSH, CDR2 LQKENI. The CDR3 spells CASSPSAQETQYF. CDR3 sequence (DNA): TGTGCCAGCTCACCATCGGCGCAAGAGACCCAGTACTTC.

The V gene is TRBV6-6, the J gene TRBJ1-2, with 7 bases that match TRBD1. Germline assignment: CDR1 MNHNY and CDR2 SVGAGI (reference sequence). This CDR3 spans 15 amino acids. The J segment lost 2 bases and the V segment lost 2 bases, leaving 5 bases of the junction unmatched. CDR3 in amino acids: CASSYGDRENYGYTF. CDR3 nucleotide sequence: TGTGCCAGCAGTTACGGGGACAGAGAGAACTATGGCTACACCTTC.

The chain joins TRBV27 to TRBJ2-5, with a tentative D call TRBD2 (5 bases). V dropped 2 bases and J dropped 4 bases, with 11 bases sitting between them. This CDR3 contains 14 residues. The germline V gene has CDR1 MNHEY and CDR2 SMNVEV (reference sequence). The CDR3: CASSLIGSRETQYF. The DNA of the CDR3 is TGTGCCAGCAGTTTAATAGGGAGTAGAGAGACCCAGTACTTC.